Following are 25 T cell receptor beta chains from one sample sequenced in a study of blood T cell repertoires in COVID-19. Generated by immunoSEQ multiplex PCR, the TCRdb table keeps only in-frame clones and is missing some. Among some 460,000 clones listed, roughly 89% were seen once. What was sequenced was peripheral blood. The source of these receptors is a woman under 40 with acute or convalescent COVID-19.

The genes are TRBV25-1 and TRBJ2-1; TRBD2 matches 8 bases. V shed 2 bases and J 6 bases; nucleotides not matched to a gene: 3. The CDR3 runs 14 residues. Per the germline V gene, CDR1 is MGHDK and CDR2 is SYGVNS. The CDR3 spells CASSEVAGFNEQFF. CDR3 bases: TGTGCCAGCAGTGAAGTAGCGGGGTTCAATGAGCAGTTCTTC.

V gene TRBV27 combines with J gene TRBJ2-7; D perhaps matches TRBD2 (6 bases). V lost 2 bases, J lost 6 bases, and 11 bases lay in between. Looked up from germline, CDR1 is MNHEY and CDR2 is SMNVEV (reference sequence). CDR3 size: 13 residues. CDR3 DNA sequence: TGTGCCAGCAGTTTAGGGCAGGGAGGCGAGCAGTACTTC. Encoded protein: CASSLGQGGEQYF.

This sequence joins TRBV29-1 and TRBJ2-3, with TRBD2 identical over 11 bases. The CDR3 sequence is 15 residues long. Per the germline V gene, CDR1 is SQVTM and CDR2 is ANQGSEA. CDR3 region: CTGTSGGLYTDTQYF. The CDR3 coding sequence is TGCACCGGAACTAGCGGGGGCCTGTACACAGATACGCAGTATTTT.

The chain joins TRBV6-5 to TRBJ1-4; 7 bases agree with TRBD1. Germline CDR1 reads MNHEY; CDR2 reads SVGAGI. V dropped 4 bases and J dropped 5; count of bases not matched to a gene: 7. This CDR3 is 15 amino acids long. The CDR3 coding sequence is TGTGCCAGCAGTTTACAGGGGCGGGTGAATGAAAAACTGTTTTTT. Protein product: CASSLQGRVNEKLFF.

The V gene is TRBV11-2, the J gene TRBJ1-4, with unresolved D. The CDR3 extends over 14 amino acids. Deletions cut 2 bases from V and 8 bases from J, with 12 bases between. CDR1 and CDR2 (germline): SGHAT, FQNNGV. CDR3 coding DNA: TGTGCCAGCAGCTTACGCGGGGTTAGGGAAAAACTGTTTTTT. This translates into CASSLRGVREKLFF.

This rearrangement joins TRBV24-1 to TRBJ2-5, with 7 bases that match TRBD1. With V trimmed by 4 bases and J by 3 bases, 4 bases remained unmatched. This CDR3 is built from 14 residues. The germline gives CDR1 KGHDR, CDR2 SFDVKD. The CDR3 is CATSDPDREETQYF. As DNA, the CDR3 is TGTGCCACCAGTGACCCCGACAGGGAAGAGACCCAGTACTTC.

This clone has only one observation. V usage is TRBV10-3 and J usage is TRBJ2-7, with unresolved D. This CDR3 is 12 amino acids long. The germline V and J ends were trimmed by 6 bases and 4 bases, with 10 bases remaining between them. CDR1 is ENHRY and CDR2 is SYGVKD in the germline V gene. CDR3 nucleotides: TGTGCCATCAGCGAGACTCGTTACGAGCAGTACTTC. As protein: CAISETRYEQYF.

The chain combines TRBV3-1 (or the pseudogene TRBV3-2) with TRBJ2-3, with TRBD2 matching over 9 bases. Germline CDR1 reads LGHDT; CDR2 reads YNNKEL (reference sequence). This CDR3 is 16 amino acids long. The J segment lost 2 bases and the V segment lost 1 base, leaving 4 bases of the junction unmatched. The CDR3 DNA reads TGTGCCAGCAGCCAAGCCGGACTAGCGCTCACAGATACGCAGTATTTT. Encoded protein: CASSQAGLALTDTQYF.

Here the CDR3 reads CASSSRGASVYYEQYF. CDR3 DNA sequence: TGTGCCAGCAGCTCTCGGGGGGCTAGTGTATATTACGAGCAGTACTTC. The rearrangement uses TRBV13 and TRBJ2-7, with TRBD2 as a possible D gene (7 bases). Germline assignment: CDR1 PRHDT and CDR2 FYEKMQ (reference sequence). CDR3 length: 16 amino acids. Trimming left V 4 bases short and J 4 bases short, with 20 bases between.

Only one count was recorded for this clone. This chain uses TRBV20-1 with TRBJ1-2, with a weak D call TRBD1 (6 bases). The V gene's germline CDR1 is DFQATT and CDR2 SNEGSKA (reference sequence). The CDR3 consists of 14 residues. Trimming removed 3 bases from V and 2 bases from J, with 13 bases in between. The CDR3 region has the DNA TGCAGTGCTAGTCCGGGGGGCAGAAACTATGGCTACACCTTC. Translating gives CSASPGGRNYGYTF.

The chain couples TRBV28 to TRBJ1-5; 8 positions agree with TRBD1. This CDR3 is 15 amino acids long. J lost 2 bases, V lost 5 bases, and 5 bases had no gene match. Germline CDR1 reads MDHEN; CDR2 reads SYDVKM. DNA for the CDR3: TGTGCCAGCAGTCAGGGACAGGCGGGCAATCAGCCCCAGCATTTT. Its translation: CASSQGQAGNQPQHF.

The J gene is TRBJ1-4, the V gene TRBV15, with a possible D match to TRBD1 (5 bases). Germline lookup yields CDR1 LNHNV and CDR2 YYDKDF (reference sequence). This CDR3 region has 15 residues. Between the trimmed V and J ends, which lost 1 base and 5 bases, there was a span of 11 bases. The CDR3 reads CATSRVGQGNEKLFF. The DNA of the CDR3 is TGTGCCACCAGCAGAGTTGGGCAGGGAAATGAAAAACTGTTTTTT. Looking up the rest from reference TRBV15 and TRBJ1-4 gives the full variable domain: DAMVIQNPRYQVTQFGKPVTLSCSQTLNHNVMYWYQQKSSQAPKLLFHYYDKDFNNEADTPDNFQSRRPNTSFCFLDIRSPGLGDTAMYLCATSRVGQGNEKLFFGSGTQLSVL.

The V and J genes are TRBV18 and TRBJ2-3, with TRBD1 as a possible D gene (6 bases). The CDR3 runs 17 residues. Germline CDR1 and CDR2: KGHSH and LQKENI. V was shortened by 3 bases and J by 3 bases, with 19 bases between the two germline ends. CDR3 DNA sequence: TGTGCCAGCTCACCCCGAACAGGGATATGTGCAACAGATACGCAGTATTTT. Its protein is CASSPRTGICATDTQYF.

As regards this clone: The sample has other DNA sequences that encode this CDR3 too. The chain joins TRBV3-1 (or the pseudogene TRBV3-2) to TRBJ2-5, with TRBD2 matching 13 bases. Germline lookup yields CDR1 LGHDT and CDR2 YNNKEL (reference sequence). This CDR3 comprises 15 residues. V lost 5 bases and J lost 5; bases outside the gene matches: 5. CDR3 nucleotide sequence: TGTGCCAGCAGCAGACTAGCGGGGGGCCGGGAGACCCAGTACTTC. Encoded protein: CASSRLAGGRETQYF.

CDR3 nucleotides: TGTGCCAGCAGTGAAAACAGGGGGTCTCACTATGGCTACACCTTC. Amino acids: CASSENRGSHYGYTF. This chain joins TRBV6-1 and TRBJ1-2, with TRBD1 matching 8 bases. Germline V gives CDR1 MNHNS, CDR2 SASEGT. J gave up 3 bases and V 2 bases, and 5 bases lay outside the gene matches. This CDR3 is 15 amino acids long.

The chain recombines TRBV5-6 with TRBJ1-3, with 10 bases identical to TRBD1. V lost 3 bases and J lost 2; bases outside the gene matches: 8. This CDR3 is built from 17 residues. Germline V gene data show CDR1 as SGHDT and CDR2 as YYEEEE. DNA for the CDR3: TGTGCCAGCAGCTGGCGGACAGGGGGAGAAGCTGGAAACACCATATATTTT. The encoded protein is CASSWRTGGEAGNTIYF.

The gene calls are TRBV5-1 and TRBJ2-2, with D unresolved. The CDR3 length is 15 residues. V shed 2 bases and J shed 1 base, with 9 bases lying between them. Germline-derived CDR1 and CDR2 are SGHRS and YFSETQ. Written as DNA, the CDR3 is TGCGCCAGCAGCTTCGACACGGTGAACACCGGGGAGCTGTTTTTT. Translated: CASSFDTVNTGELFF. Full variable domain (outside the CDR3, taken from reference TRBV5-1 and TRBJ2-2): KAGVTQTPRYLIKTRGQQVTLSCSPISGHRSVSWYQQTPGQGLQFLFEYFSETQRNKGNFPGRFSGRQFSNSRSEMNVSTLELGDSALYLCASSFDTVNTGELFFGEGSRLTVL.

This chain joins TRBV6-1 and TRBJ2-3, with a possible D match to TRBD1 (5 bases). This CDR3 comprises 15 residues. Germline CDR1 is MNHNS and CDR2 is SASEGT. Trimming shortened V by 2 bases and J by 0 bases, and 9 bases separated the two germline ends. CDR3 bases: TGTGCCAGCAGTGAAAATAGGGGTAGCACAGATACGCAGTATTTT. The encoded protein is CASSENRGSTDTQYF.

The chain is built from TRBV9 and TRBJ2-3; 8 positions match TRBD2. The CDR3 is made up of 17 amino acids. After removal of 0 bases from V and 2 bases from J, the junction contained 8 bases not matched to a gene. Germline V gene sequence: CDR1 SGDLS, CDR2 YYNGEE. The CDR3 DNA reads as TGTGCCAGCAGCGTAGGATCCGGGGGGGCCAACACAGATACGCAGTATTTT. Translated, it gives CASSVGSGGANTDTQYF.

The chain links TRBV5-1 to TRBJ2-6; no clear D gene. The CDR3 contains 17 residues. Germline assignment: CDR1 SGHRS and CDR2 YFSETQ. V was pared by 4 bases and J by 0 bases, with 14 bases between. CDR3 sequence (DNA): TGCGCCAGCAGCCCGAGAGGCCTCTCCTCTGGGGCCAACGTCCTGACTTTC. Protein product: CASSPRGLSSGANVLTF.

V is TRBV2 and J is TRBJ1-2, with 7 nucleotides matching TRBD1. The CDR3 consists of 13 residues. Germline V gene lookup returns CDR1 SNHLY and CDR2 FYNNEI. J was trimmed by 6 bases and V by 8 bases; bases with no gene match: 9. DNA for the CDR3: TGTGCCAGCCAGGGGGGCAGATCTAATGGCTACACCTTC. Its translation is CASQGGRSNGYTF.

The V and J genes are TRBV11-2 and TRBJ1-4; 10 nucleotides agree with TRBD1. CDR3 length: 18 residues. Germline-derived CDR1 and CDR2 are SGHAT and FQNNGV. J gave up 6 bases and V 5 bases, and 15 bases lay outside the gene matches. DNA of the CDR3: TGTGCCAGCAGCCGAAGCTTATTTCGACAGGGGGCCGATGAAAAACTGTTTTTT. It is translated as CASSRSLFRQGADEKLFF. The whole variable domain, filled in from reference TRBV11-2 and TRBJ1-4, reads EAGVAQSPRYKIIEKRQSVAFWCNPISGHATLYWYQQILGQGPKLLIQFQNNGVVDDSQLPKDRFSAERLKGVDSTLKIQPAKLEDSAVYLCASSRSLFRQGADEKLFFGSGTQLSVL.

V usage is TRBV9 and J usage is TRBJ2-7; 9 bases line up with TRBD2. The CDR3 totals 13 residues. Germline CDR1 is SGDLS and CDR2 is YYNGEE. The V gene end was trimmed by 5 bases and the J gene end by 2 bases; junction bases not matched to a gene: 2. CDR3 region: CASRLAGPYEQYF. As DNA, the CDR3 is TGTGCCAGCAGACTAGCGGGCCCCTACGAGCAGTACTTC.

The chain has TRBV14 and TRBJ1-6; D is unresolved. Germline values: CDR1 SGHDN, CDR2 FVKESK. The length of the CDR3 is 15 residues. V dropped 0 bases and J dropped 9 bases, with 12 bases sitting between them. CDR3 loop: CASSQDRAGISPLHF. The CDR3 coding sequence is TGTGCCAGCAGCCAAGATCGAGCGGGAATTTCACCCCTCCACTTT. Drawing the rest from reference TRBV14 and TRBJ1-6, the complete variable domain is EAGVTQFPSHSVIEKGQTVTLRCDPISGHDNLYWYRRVMGKEIKFLLHFVKESKQDESGMPNNRFLAERTGGTYSTLKVQPAELEDSGVYFCASSQDRAGISPLHFGNGTRLTVT.

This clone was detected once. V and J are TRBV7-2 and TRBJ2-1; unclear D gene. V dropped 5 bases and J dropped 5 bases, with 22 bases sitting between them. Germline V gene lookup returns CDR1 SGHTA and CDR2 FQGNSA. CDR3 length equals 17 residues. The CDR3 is CASSPRPFTYPDNEQFF. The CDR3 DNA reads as TGTGCCAGCAGCCCACGCCCTTTTACCTACCCCGACAATGAGCAGTTCTTC.